This entry lists 19 T cell receptor beta chains sequenced from one sample in a study of T-cell reconstitution after alpha-beta-depleted transplantation in children. Preparing the TCRbeta library involved the use of unique molecular identifiers. MiXCR, applied by TCRdb to the PCR reads, yields one record per CDR3 protein. The sample lists around 530,000 distinct CDR3 sequences; around a third were seen once. The sequencing here drew on PBMCs from the stem cell graft donor, taken from the stem cell graft. Receptors originate from a human donor who donated a stem cell graft to a child with aplastic anemia.

For this clonotype: Mismatch with germline at one junction end may stem from a read error. V and J are TRBV7-2 and TRBJ2-1, with 11 bases matching TRBD2. This CDR3 is 12 amino acids long. Germline CDR1 reads SGHTA; CDR2 reads FQGNSA. CDR3 sequence reads: CASSPGLGLAAF. CDR3 nucleotides: TGTGCCAGCAGCCCGGGGCTGGGACTAGCGGCCTTC.

This chain connects TRBV10-3 to TRBJ2-5; D may be TRBD1 (6 bases). Trimming stripped 4 bases from V and 6 bases from J, with 9 bases between. The germline gives CDR1 ENHRY, CDR2 SYGVKD. This CDR3 is built from 12 residues. CDR3 nucleotide sequence: TGTGCCATCAGTGGTCAGGGGAAGACCCAGTACTTC. This codes for CAISGQGKTQYF.

This chain links TRBV4-3 with TRBJ2-1; 10 positions agree with TRBD2. Germline V gene data show CDR1 as LGHNA and CDR2 as YSLEER. This CDR3 is 17 amino acids long. J gave up 2 bases and V 1 base, and 5 bases lay outside the gene matches. CDR3: CASSQVSGRAAYNEQFF. The CDR3 bases are TGCGCCAGCAGCCAAGTGAGCGGGAGGGCCGCCTACAATGAGCAGTTCTTC.

This chain connects TRBV5-1 to TRBJ2-7; 7 bases align to TRBD1. Per germline, CDR1 SGHRS and CDR2 YFSETQ. The J segment lost 3 bases and the V segment lost 4 bases, leaving 19 bases of the junction unmatched. This CDR3 has 18 amino acids. CDR3 coding DNA: TGCGCCAGCAGCGTCCCCGGACAGGCCCTATACTTTTACTACGAGCAGTACTTC. This gives the protein CASSVPGQALYFYYEQYF.

This clonotype has just a few counts. The V and J genes are TRBV12-3 or TRBV12-4 and TRBJ2-7; 7 bases align to TRBD2. The CDR3 extends over 15 amino acids. V lost 3 bases to trimming and J lost 4 bases; unmatched junction nucleotides: 9. This chain's CDR3 is CASSFGSGGPYEQYF. For the CDR3, the DNA is TGTGCCAGCAGTTTCGGGTCGGGGGGACCTTACGAGCAGTACTTC.

This clonotype has more than one count but fewer than ten. V is TRBV5-5 and J is TRBJ2-1; tentative D call: TRBD2 (6 bases). V dropped 1 base and J dropped 5 bases, with 19 bases sitting between them. CDR3 length: 17 amino acids. Germline CDR1 is SGHKS and CDR2 is YYEKEE (reference sequence). As DNA, the CDR3 is TGTGCCAGCAGCTTGCAGGGTCCGGGAGCGAGGAACAATGAGCAGTTCTTC. Translating gives CASSLQGPGARNNEQFF. Together with reference TRBV5-5 and TRBJ2-1, the CDR3 gives the full variable domain: DAGVTQSPTHLIKTRGQQVTLRCSPISGHKSVSWYQQVLGQGPQFIFQYYEKEERGRGNFPDRFSARQFPNYSSELNVNALLLGDSALYLCASSLQGPGARNNEQFFGPGTRLTVL.

J is TRBJ2-1 and V is TRBV9; perhaps TRBD2 as D (6 bases). Germline CDR1 SGDLS, CDR2 YYNGEE. The CDR3 has 15 residues. V was trimmed by 6 bases and J by 4 bases, leaving 17 bases between them. In DNA form, the CDR3 reads TGTGCCAGCACCCCATCGGGGGATTTGTACAATGAGCAGTTCTTC. Translating it yields CASTPSGDLYNEQFF.

V is TRBV5-1 and J is TRBJ1-1, with D tentatively TRBD1 (6 bases). Germline V gene lookup returns CDR1 SGHRS and CDR2 YFSETQ. CDR3 length: 14 residues. V lost 4 bases and J lost 5, with 15 bases in between. For the CDR3, the DNA is TGCGCCAGCAGCATAGGGGGTGCGGGAACTGAAGCTTTCTTT. It is translated as CASSIGGAGTEAFF.

This clonotype was observed at least ten times. This chain joins TRBV18 and TRBJ2-1; weak D call: TRBD2 (6 bases). Trimming cost V 2 bases and J 4 bases, with 12 bases left between them. CDR1 is KGHSH and CDR2 is LQKENI in the germline V gene. The CDR3 has 15 residues. The CDR3 loop reads CASSPGGTLYNEQFF. The DNA of the CDR3 is TGTGCCAGCTCACCAGGCGGGACCTTGTACAATGAGCAGTTCTTC.

This sequence joins TRBV5-1 and TRBJ2-1; D possibly uses TRBD1 or TRBD2 (5 bases each). CDR1 and CDR2 (germline): SGHRS, YFSETQ. This CDR3 comprises 13 residues. Trimming took off 5 bases at V and 12 bases at J, with 18 bases between the two ends. The CDR3 nucleotides read TGCGCCAGCAGGAGGGACGCCCCATTGGGGCAGTTCTTC. This gives the protein CASRRDAPLGQFF. Filled out from reference TRBV5-1 and TRBJ2-1, the complete variable domain reads KAGVTQTPRYLIKTRGQQVTLSCSPISGHRSVSWYQQTPGQGLQFLFEYFSETQRNKGNFPGRFSGRQFSNSRSEMNVSTLELGDSALYLCASRRDAPLGQFFGPGTRLTVL.

The chain combines TRBV11-3 with TRBJ2-4; D tentatively reads TRBD1 or TRBD2 (5 bases each). The V end lost 7 bases, the J end lost 9 bases, and 25 bases lay between the germline ends. Per the germline V gene, CDR1 is SGHNT and CDR2 is YENEEA. The CDR3 contains 16 residues. The chain's CDR3 is CASTHGTQGSKVIQYF. The CDR3 nucleotides read TGTGCCAGCACCCATGGGACCCAGGGATCAAAGGTCATTCAGTACTTC.

The CDR3 sequence: CSVLGQASYEQYF. CDR3 DNA: TGCAGCGTTTTGGGACAGGCCTCCTACGAGCAGTACTTC. The J gene is TRBJ2-7, the V gene TRBV29-1, with 8 bases fitting TRBD1. V lost 5 bases to trimming and J lost 0 bases; unmatched junction nucleotides: 3. The germline CDR1 and CDR2 sequences are SQVTM and ANQGSEA. This CDR3 region has 13 residues.

This clonotype was seen only a few times. J is TRBJ2-7 and V is TRBV3-1; D is perhaps TRBD2 (6 bases). Per germline, CDR1 LGHDT and CDR2 YNNKEL (reference sequence). The CDR3 sequence is 15 residues long. V was trimmed by 3 bases and J by 6 bases, leaving 18 bases between them. The CDR3 region is CASSHGSGDVGEQYV. In DNA form, the CDR3 reads TGTGCCAGCAGCCATGGTAGCGGAGATGTCGGCGAGCAGTACGTC.

The rearrangement uses TRBV18 and TRBJ2-7; perhaps TRBD1 as D (5 bases). CDR3 length: 13 amino acids. CDR1 and CDR2 from the germline V gene are KGHSH and LQKENI. V was cut by 3 bases and J by 8 bases, with 14 bases left in between. This CDR3 reads CASSPGQGGQQYV. For the CDR3, the DNA is TGTGCCAGCTCACCGGGGCAGGGTGGGCAGCAGTACGTC.

V gene TRBV20-1 combines with J gene TRBJ2-1, with 11 nucleotides matching TRBD2. This CDR3 is built from 14 residues. V trimming: 0 bases; J trimming: 10 bases; junction bases outside the gene matches: 5. Germline assignment: CDR1 DFQATT and CDR2 SNEGSKA (reference sequence). The CDR3 loop reads CSARETSGAGEQFF. The CDR3 nucleotides read TGCAGTGCTAGAGAGACTAGCGGGGCAGGAGAGCAGTTCTTC.

This chain links TRBV11-2 with TRBJ2-1, with TRBD2 identical over 9 bases. V lost 5 bases and J lost 6; bases outside the gene matches: 17. The CDR3 extends over 18 amino acids. Germline CDR1 reads SGHAT; CDR2 reads FQNNGV. In DNA form, the CDR3 reads TGTGCCAGCAGCCCCCCGGGGGGGGTAGCGGGAGCCTCCAATGAGCAGTTCTTC. Residues: CASSPPGGVAGASNEQFF.

This rearrangement joins TRBV28 to TRBJ1-2; D is possibly TRBD1 (5 bases). Germline lookup yields CDR1 MDHEN and CDR2 SYDVKM. This CDR3 comprises 17 residues. The germline V and J ends were trimmed by 6 bases and 4 bases, with 24 bases remaining between them. CDR3 region: CASSPPYLGRDGYGYTF. CDR3 bases: TGTGCCAGCAGCCCACCTTATCTGGGGCGGGACGGCTATGGCTACACCTTC.

V and J are TRBV29-1 and TRBJ2-4, with 9 bases aligning to TRBD2. Germline V gives CDR1 SQVTM, CDR2 ANQGSEA. CDR3 length: 15 residues. Unmatched junction bases numbered 17, after V lost 8 bases and J lost 9 bases. Here the CDR3 DNA reads TGCAGCATCGCGGGGCAAGCGGGAGGATCTGGCATTCAGTACTTC. Encoded protein: CSIAGQAGGSGIQYF.

This rearrangement joins TRBV20-1 to TRBJ2-3; 9 nucleotides match TRBD1. Looked up from germline, CDR1 is DFQATT and CDR2 is SNEGSKA (reference sequence). V gave up 3 bases and J gave up 4 bases; unmatched junction bases: 8. CDR3 length equals 15 residues. As DNA, the CDR3 is TGCAGTGCTAGGGACAGGGGTTCTGTTGCAGATACGCAGTATTTT. It encodes CSARDRGSVADTQYF.